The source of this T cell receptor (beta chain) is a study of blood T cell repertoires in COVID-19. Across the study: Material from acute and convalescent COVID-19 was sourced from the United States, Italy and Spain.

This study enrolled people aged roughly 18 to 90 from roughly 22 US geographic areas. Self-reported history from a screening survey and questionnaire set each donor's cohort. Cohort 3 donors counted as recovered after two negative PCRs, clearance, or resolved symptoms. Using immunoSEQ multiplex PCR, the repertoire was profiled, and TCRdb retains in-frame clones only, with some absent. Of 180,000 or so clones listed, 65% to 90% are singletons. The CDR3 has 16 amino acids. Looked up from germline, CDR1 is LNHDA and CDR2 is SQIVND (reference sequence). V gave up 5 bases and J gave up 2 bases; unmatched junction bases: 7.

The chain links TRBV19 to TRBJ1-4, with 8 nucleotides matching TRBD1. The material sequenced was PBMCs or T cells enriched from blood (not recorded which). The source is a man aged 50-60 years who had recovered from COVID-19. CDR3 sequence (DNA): TGTGCCAGTAGTCCATTGACAGGGGTTACTAATGAAAAACTGTTTTTT. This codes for CASSPLTGVTNEKLFF.